Each of the 7 T cell receptor beta chains below was sequenced from the same sample in a study of blood T cell repertoires in COVID-19. TCRdb's table, derived via immunoSEQ multiplex PCR, lists solely in-frame clones and lacks some. The sample includes under 300,000 clones, 90% of them seen just once. Specimen: peripheral blood. These receptors all stem from an older woman with COVID-19, enrolled during active disease.

This chain connects TRBV2 to TRBJ2-5; possibly TRBD1 for D (6 bases). Germline V gene lookup returns CDR1 SNHLY and CDR2 FYNNEI. Trimming left V 5 bases short and J 5 bases short, with 15 bases between. The CDR3 consists of 14 residues. The CDR3 DNA reads as TGTGCCAGCAGTTCACAGGGATTCCGGGAGACCCAGTACTTC. This sequence encodes CASSSQGFRETQYF.

The chain has TRBV7-3 and TRBJ1-5, with a weak D call TRBD1 (5 bases). The germline gives CDR1 SGHTA, CDR2 FQGTGA. This CDR3 contains 22 residues. Trimming removed 5 bases from V and 5 bases from J, with 37 bases in between. DNA for the CDR3: TGTGCCAGCAGCCCGCGGGGACGAAGAGCCGACGCCTGTGAGCAGGGTGATCAGCCCCAGCATTTT. Translation: CASSPRGRRADACEQGDQPQHF.

This rearrangement joins TRBV5-4 to TRBJ1-4; 7 bases align to TRBD1. CDR3 size: 14 residues. Trimming cost V 4 bases and J 4 bases; bases outside gene matches: 4. Germline CDR1 and CDR2: SGHNT and YYREEE (reference sequence). CDR3 amino acids: CASSLTGDNEKLFF. In DNA form, the CDR3 reads TGTGCCAGCAGCCTTACAGGGGATAATGAAAAACTGTTTTTT.

V gene TRBV6-2 or TRBV6-3 combines with J gene TRBJ1-1; D not certain. CDR1 and CDR2 (germline): MNHEY, SVGEGT. V lost 4 bases and J 0 bases, leaving 9 bases between the germline ends. This CDR3 is 14 amino acids long. The CDR3 DNA is TGTGCCAGCAGTTCTAACTACATGAACACTGAAGCTTTCTTT. Translating gives CASSSNYMNTEAFF.

This rearrangement joins TRBV15 to TRBJ1-6; D remains unclear. CDR1 and CDR2 (germline): LNHNV, YYDKDF (reference sequence). This CDR3 comprises 16 residues. The V gene lost 0 bases and the J gene lost 7 bases, with 13 bases spanning the gap. This CDR3 reads CATSRDSRVRNSPLHF. The CDR3, as DNA: TGTGCCACCAGCAGAGATAGCCGGGTCCGCAATTCACCCCTCCACTTT.

The chain uses TRBV19 and TRBJ1-6; the D gene is possibly TRBD1 (5 bases). CDR3 size: 18 residues. V was shortened by 4 bases and J by 9 bases, with 25 bases between the two germline ends. Germline CDR1 and CDR2: LNHDA and SQIVND (reference sequence). The CDR3 sequence is CASSTESREIGGGSPLHF. The CDR3 DNA sequence: TGTGCCAGTAGTACGGAATCCAGAGAGATCGGGGGAGGTTCACCCCTCCACTTT.

The chain joins TRBV11-2 to TRBJ1-2; D not resolved. The V end lost 5 bases, the J end lost 4 bases, and 14 bases lay between the germline ends. In germline, CDR1 is SGHAT, CDR2 FQNNGV. The CDR3 spans 14 residues. CDR3 in amino acids: CASSDASGFYGYTF. The CDR3 DNA sequence: TGTGCCAGCAGCGACGCCAGCGGGTTCTATGGCTACACCTTC.